A single sample is the source of the 9 T cell receptor beta chains below, sequenced in a study of blood T cells in healthy people across ages. Combining a sample-barcoded 5' primer with a J-beta primer mix, a second PCR ran for roughly 7 to 12 cycles. TCRdb reprocessed the 5' RACE reads with MiXCR, giving one entry per CDR3 protein. The sample has about 1.8 million distinct CDR3 sequences, roughly 49% seen once. Input material: blood. The receptor set was obtained from a woman in her thirties or forties in good health.

A few counts support this clonotype. The genes are TRBV6-1 and TRBJ2-7, with 11 nucleotides matching TRBD1. This CDR3 is 15 amino acids long. Germline V gives CDR1 MNHNS, CDR2 SASEGT. V lost 0 bases to trimming and J lost 6 bases; unmatched junction nucleotides: 4. DNA of the CDR3: TGTGCCAGCAGTGAAGCAGGACAGGGGGCAGGCGAGCAGTACTTC. Its translation is CASSEAGQGAGEQYF.

This clonotype was seen a handful of times. The V gene is TRBV6-5, the J gene TRBJ2-1; 15 positions agree with TRBD2. CDR3 length: 17 residues. Germline CDR1 reads MNHEY; CDR2 reads SVGAGI. V was clipped by 4 bases and J by 7 bases; unmatched bases: 8. The CDR3 is CASSSLMGLAGGNEQFF. CDR3 DNA: TGTGCCAGCAGTTCCTTAATGGGACTAGCGGGGGGAAATGAGCAGTTCTTC.

The chain couples TRBV10-3 to TRBJ2-1; TRBD1 is a possible D gene (5 bases). Looked up from germline, CDR1 is ENHRY and CDR2 is SYGVKD. The CDR3 has 14 amino acids. V was clipped by 4 bases and J by 3 bases, with 10 bases between them. CDR3 in amino acids: CAISGRTLYNEQFF. Written as DNA, the CDR3 is TGTGCCATCAGTGGGCGGACACTCTACAATGAGCAGTTCTTC.

This clonotype was counted a few times. The genes are TRBV12-3 or TRBV12-4 and TRBJ2-5; 9 nucleotides line up with TRBD1. The CDR3 sequence is 15 residues long. Trimming at V came to 2 bases and at J to 5 bases, leaving 6 bases not matched to a gene. DNA for the CDR3: TGTGCCAGCAGTTTATACAGGGGGCAATGGGAGACCCAGTACTTC. Protein sequence: CASSLYRGQWETQYF.

The CDR3 reads CASRLAGEQYF. Written as DNA, the CDR3 is TGTGCCAGCAGGCTAGCGGGGGAGCAGTACTTC. This chain links TRBV12-3 or TRBV12-4 with TRBJ2-4, with 10 nucleotides matching TRBD2. The CDR3 totals 11 residues. J was trimmed by 13 bases and V by 6 bases; bases with no gene match: 3.

This clonotype was found once. Here the CDR3 reads CASSRLGEGLEYF. The CDR3 nucleotides are TGTGCCAGCAGCCGACTAGGAGAAGGACTAGAGTATTTT. V and J are TRBV12-3 or TRBV12-4 and TRBJ2-3; TRBD2 aligns across 7 bases. The CDR3 has 13 residues. V shed 6 bases and J 13 bases; nucleotides not matched to a gene: 13.

The chain recombines TRBV20-1 with TRBJ1-2; TRBD1 matches 7 bases. Germline CDR1 DFQATT, CDR2 SNEGSKA (reference sequence). The length of the CDR3 is 13 residues. CDR3 DNA sequence: TGCAGCGGTAACACAGGGGTTGACTATGGCTACACCTTC. Translating it yields CSGNTGVDYGYTF.

This sequence joins TRBV7-8 and TRBJ2-3; no clear D gene. CDR3 size: 15 residues. The germline gives CDR1 SGHVS, CDR2 FQNEAQ. V was trimmed by 4 bases and J by 0 bases, leaving 11 bases between them. The CDR3 region has the DNA TGTGCCAGCAGCTCCTTTACGACTAGCACAGATACGCAGTATTTT. Translated: CASSSFTTSTDTQYF.

V is TRBV6-2 or TRBV6-3 and J is TRBJ1-2; no reliable D call. The CDR3 is 14 amino acids. Germline V gene data show CDR1 as MNHEY and CDR2 as SVGEGT. With 7 bases removed from V and 2 bases from J, the gap between germline ends came to 14 bases. CDR3 in DNA: TGTGCCAGCAATTTACGGACGGACAACTATGGCTACACCTTC. It codes for CASNLRTDNYGYTF.